The present T cell receptor (beta chain) was sequenced within a study of blood T cells in healthy people across ages. Study-wide points: TCR beta diversity, measured per million T cells, fell in a roughly linear way with age. Compared with aged donors, long-lived donors showed fewer expanded clones, suggesting selection. CMV status of donors was not determined, possibly confounding expanded clonotype changes.

Through a sample-barcoded 5' primer and a J-beta primer mix, a second PCR was run for roughly 6 to 11 cycles. TCRdb reprocessed the 5' RACE reads with MiXCR, giving one entry per CDR3 protein. The sample lists approximately 2,000,000 distinct CDR3 sequences; about 39% were seen once. This clonotype was picked up a small number of times. Its target is unknown. From germline, CDR1 is LNHNV and CDR2 YYDKDF (reference sequence). The germline V and J ends were trimmed by 8 bases and 8 bases, with 15 bases remaining between them. This CDR3 region has 13 residues. V is TRBV15 and J is TRBJ1-4; no firm D call. The clonotype was recovered from a human donor in good health. Sequenced material: blood. The CDR3, as DNA: TGTGCCACCCCTCCGGGCGAAATCGAAAAACTGTTTTTT. It yields the protein CATPPGEIEKLFF.